This T cell receptor (beta chain) comes out of a study of blood T cell repertoires in COVID-19. At the level of the study: Collection of acute and convalescent COVID-19 samples took place in the United States, Italy and Spain. PBMCs, B-cell-depleted T cells, or T cells were the source of the cDNA or gDNA that made up the material.

About this clone: This sample includes further DNA sequences coding for the same CDR3.

The CDR3 spans 10 residues. V was trimmed by 6 bases and J by 4 bases, leaving 7 bases between them. Germline V gene data show CDR1 as SQVTM and CDR2 as ANQGSEA. In the authors' methods: The assay estimated nucleated cells by amplifying reference gene primers. Profiled with immunoSEQ multiplex PCR; TCRdb holds only in-frame clones, not every one. The V and J calls and the clone size are those of that table, but D and trimming were determined from the DNA. The sample includes under 200,000 clones, around three quarters of them seen just once. The chain recombines TRBV29-1 with TRBJ2-7, with D perhaps matching TRBD2 (5 bases). The sequencing sample was made of peripheral blood. The sequence derives from a man in his sixties or seventies with active or convalescent COVID-19. Here the CDR3 DNA reads TGCAGCGTCGGGGAGTACGAGCAGTACTTC. It codes for CSVGEYEQYF.